Following are 30 T cell receptor beta chains from one sample sequenced in a study of cytomegalovirus exposure and HLA in healthy donors. This PCR relied on a set of 60 Vbeta primers and 13 Jbeta primers. Assay used: immunoSEQ multiplex PCR; TCRdb lists only in-frame clones, some missing. The sample gives 150,000 or so clones, about 85% of which show up once; 7.7% is in the top ten. Material: PBMCs. The receptors were gathered from a man between 25 and 39 years old in good health and CMV-seropositive.

The rearrangement joins TRBV7-6 to TRBJ2-3, with TRBD2 matching 7 bases. Trimming cost V 4 bases and J 3 bases; bases outside gene matches: 1. Germline-derived CDR1 and CDR2 are SGHVS and FNYEAQ. The CDR3 covers 13 residues. DNA for the CDR3: TGTGCCAGCAGCTGGGGGGGGACAGATACGCAGTATTTT. It is translated as CASSWGGTDTQYF.

This clone appeared a few times. This chain joins TRBV11-2 and TRBJ2-7, with a weak D call TRBD2 (6 bases). Trimming took 0 bases from V and 4 from J, leaving 13 bases between them. Germline loops: CDR1 SGHAT, CDR2 FQNNGV. The CDR3 is made up of 15 amino acids. The CDR3 bases are TGTGCCAGCAGCTTAGAAGGCGGGGCGGAATACGAGCAGTACTTC. Protein: CASSLEGGAEYEQYF.

As to this clone: This CDR3 is also generated by other DNA sequences in the sample. The gene calls are TRBV28 and TRBJ1-5; 9 bases map to TRBD1. Germline lookup yields CDR1 MDHEN and CDR2 SYDVKM. The trim removed 7 bases at V and 6 bases at J, leaving 10 bases unmatched. The CDR3 is 15 residues long. CDR3 residues: CASTIGGTGLQPQHF. The CDR3 DNA is TGTGCCAGCACCATCGGAGGGACAGGGCTTCAGCCCCAGCATTTT. The full variable domain, in which reference TRBV28 and TRBJ1-5 provide the parts outside the CDR3, is DVKVTQSSRYLVKRTGEKVFLECVQDMDHENMFWYRQDPGLGLRLIYFSYDVKMKEKGDIPEGYSVSREKKERFSLILESASTNQTSMYLCASTIGGTGLQPQHFGDGTRLSIL.

J is TRBJ2-1 and V is TRBV30; 7 nucleotides agree with TRBD2. The CDR3 runs to 14 residues. The junction had 11 bases not matched to a gene; V was cut back by 4 bases and J by 8 bases. Germline V gives CDR1 GTSNPN, CDR2 SVGIG (reference sequence). The CDR3 loop is CAWNLGLAGHEQFF. Written as DNA, the CDR3 is TGTGCCTGGAACCTGGGGTTAGCGGGCCATGAGCAGTTCTTC.

This clone was counted once. The chain recombines TRBV15 with TRBJ2-7; TRBD1 might be the D (6 bases). The CDR3 totals 15 residues. The V end was cut by 4 bases, the J end by 0 bases, with 13 bases between. The germline gives CDR1 LNHNV, CDR2 YYDKDF (reference sequence). The CDR3 DNA follows: TGTGCCACCAGCACACCCAGGGGATACTCCTACGAGCAGTACTTC. Its protein product is CATSTPRGYSYEQYF.

This clone appeared a single time. The rearrangement uses TRBV7-2 and TRBJ1-5, with D tentatively TRBD1 (6 bases). Germline V gene data show CDR1 as SGHTA and CDR2 as FQGNSA. The V gene lost 5 bases and the J gene lost 0 bases, with 17 bases spanning the gap. This CDR3 has 17 amino acids. CDR3 amino acids: CASSLQGVANSNQPQHF. The DNA for the CDR3 is TGTGCCAGCAGCCTACAGGGAGTGGCGAATAGCAATCAGCCCCAGCATTTT.

The rearrangement joins TRBV4-2 to TRBJ2-1, with 8 bases fitting TRBD2. Germline assignment: CDR1 LGHNA and CDR2 YNFKEQ. V shed 0 bases, J shed 2 bases, and the junction held 3 bases outside the gene matches. The CDR3 totals 16 residues. CDR3 in amino acids: CASSQDPAGAYNEQFF. CDR3 DNA: TGTGCCAGCAGCCAAGATCCAGCGGGAGCCTACAATGAGCAGTTCTTC.

The V gene is TRBV29-1, the J gene TRBJ1-2, with TRBD1 matching 8 bases. The CDR3 runs 15 residues. Germline V gene lookup returns CDR1 SQVTM and CDR2 ANQGSEA. V lost 1 base to trimming and J lost 7 bases; unmatched junction nucleotides: 11. The CDR3 nucleotides are TGCAGCGTTGAAGGGGGAGCACAGGGGGTAGGTGGCTACACCTTC. This gives the protein CSVEGGAQGVGGYTF.

The V and J genes are TRBV2 and TRBJ2-5; tentatively, D is TRBD2 (6 bases). Germline V gene data show CDR1 as SNHLY and CDR2 as FYNNEI. With 1 base removed from V and 6 bases from J, the gap between germline ends came to 12 bases. CDR3 length: 14 amino acids. CDR3 bases: TGTGCCAGCAGTGAAGGGAGGGTGGGAAAGACCCAGTACTTC. Its translation: CASSEGRVGKTQYF.

This clone showed up just a few times. The chain carries TRBV10-2 and TRBJ1-5; D unresolved. The CDR3 has 14 amino acids. V was trimmed by 6 bases and J by 6 bases, leaving 15 bases between them. Germline values: CDR1 WSHSY, CDR2 SAAADI. Written as DNA, the CDR3 is TGCGCCAGCAGGGCAGACACGGCGGGTCAGCCCCAGCATTTT. Translating it yields CASRADTAGQPQHF.

The rearrangement links TRBV5-4 to TRBJ1-1, with D tentatively TRBD1 (5 bases). Germline CDR1 SGHNT, CDR2 YYREEE (reference sequence). Trimming took 4 bases from V and 3 from J, leaving 10 bases between them. The CDR3 consists of 13 residues. CDR3 coding DNA: TGTGCCAGCAGCCAAACGACAGACACTGAAGCTTTCTTT. Residues: CASSQTTDTEAFF.

The chain links TRBV30 to TRBJ2-3, with 9 positions matching TRBD1. V dropped 1 base and J dropped 4; count of bases not matched to a gene: 0. Germline V CDR1 and CDR2: GTSNPN, SVGIG (reference sequence). The CDR3 has 13 amino acids. CDR3 bases: TGTGCCTGGAGTGGACAGGGGGCAGATACGCAGTATTTT. Translated, it gives CAWSGQGADTQYF.

This clone was seen once. J is TRBJ1-5 and V is TRBV7-2; D unclear. This CDR3 is 15 amino acids long. Per germline, CDR1 SGHTA and CDR2 FQGNSA. V dropped 5 bases and J dropped 5 bases, with 16 bases sitting between them. CDR3 sequence reads: CASSPGLGGYQPQHF. CDR3 in DNA: TGTGCCAGCAGCCCCGGGTTGGGAGGGTATCAGCCCCAGCATTTT. The entire variable domain, with the rest obtained from reference TRBV7-2 and TRBJ1-5, is as follows: GAGVSQSPSNKVTEKGKDVELRCDPISGHTALYWYRQSLGQGLEFLIYFQGNSAPDKSGLPSDRFSAERTGGSVSTLTIQRTQQEDSAVYLCASSPGLGGYQPQHFGDGTRLSIL.

V is TRBV19 and J is TRBJ2-3, with D possibly being TRBD2 (5 bases). Deletions cut 2 bases from V and 6 bases from J, with 9 bases between. The CDR3 contains 13 residues. Per germline, CDR1 LNHDA and CDR2 SQIVND (reference sequence). This CDR3 reads CASSITSYDTQYF. In nucleotides, the CDR3 is TGTGCCAGTAGTATAACTAGTTACGATACGCAGTATTTT.

The chain joins TRBV7-9 to TRBJ1-1; D is unclear. Germline V gene sequence: CDR1 SEHNR, CDR2 FQNEAQ (reference sequence). The CDR3 consists of 13 residues. Trimming left V 5 bases short and J 8 bases short, with 15 bases between. In DNA form, the CDR3 reads TGTGCCAGCAGCGGCCAGGTACCTCGGGAAGCTTTCTTT. Translation gives CASSGQVPREAFF. The full variable domain, with the rest looked up from reference TRBV7-9 and TRBJ1-1, is DTGVSQNPRHKITKRGQNVTFRCDPISEHNRLYWYRQTLGQGPEFLTYFQNEAQLEKSRLLSDRFSAERPKGSFSTLEIQRTEQGDSAMYLCASSGQVPREAFFGQGTRLTVV.

The chain employs TRBV27 and TRBJ1-1; D gene unclear. This CDR3 has 12 amino acids. Trimming took 6 bases from V and 4 from J, leaving 9 bases between them. Germline V lookup: CDR1 MNHEY, CDR2 SMNVEV (reference sequence). The CDR3 loop reads CASRRGATEAFF. The CDR3 bases are TGTGCCAGCAGACGGGGAGCCACTGAAGCTTTCTTT.

The J gene is TRBJ2-7, the V gene TRBV6-5; 11 nucleotides agree with TRBD1. The V segment lost 0 bases and the J segment 5 bases; nucleotides outside the gene matches: 6. This CDR3 spans 16 amino acids. Germline loops: CDR1 MNHEY, CDR2 SVGAGI. The CDR3 loop reads CASSYSSGQGVHEQYF. In nucleotides, the CDR3 is TGTGCCAGCAGTTACTCTTCGGGACAGGGGGTACACGAGCAGTACTTC.

J is TRBJ2-7 and V is TRBV5-6; TRBD1 agrees at 8 bases. CDR3 length: 14 amino acids. CDR1 is SGHDT, CDR2 YYEEEE, per germline. Germline trimming cut 4 bases from V and 7 bases from J; bases unmatched to any gene: 10. For the CDR3, the DNA is TGTGCCAGCAGCCCAGGGGGCAGGGCGCAAGAGCAGTACTTC. Its protein product is CASSPGGRAQEQYF.

Points on this clone: The germline gene is not matched at one end of the junction; a read error may be the cause. The chain employs TRBV9 and TRBJ2-7, with D unclear. The CDR3 length is 15 residues. Per germline, CDR1 SGDLS and CDR2 YYNGEE. The chain's CDR3 is CASSLSPGASHEQYF. The CDR3 region has the DNA TGTGCCAGCAGCTTATCTCCGGGTGCCTCCCACGAGCAGTACTTC.

The sample holds a few counts of this clone. CDR3 in DNA: TGTGCCAGCACCCAGGACGACCGGCGGGGGGGCCTGGGGGATACGCAGTATTTT. Its protein product is CASTQDDRRGGLGDTQYF. The chain is built from TRBV27 and TRBJ2-3, with 9 positions matching TRBD2. Germline V lookup: CDR1 MNHEY, CDR2 SMNVEV (reference sequence). The CDR3 has 18 amino acids. V was clipped by 7 bases and J by 6 bases; unmatched bases: 20.

CDR3 region: CASSLQGAGNQPQHF. In nucleotides, the CDR3 is TGTGCCAGCAGCTTGCAGGGTGCGGGCAATCAGCCCCAGCATTTT. The chain is built from TRBV5-6 and TRBJ1-5; D might be TRBD1 (5 bases). The CDR3 runs to 15 residues. CDR1 is SGHDT, CDR2 YYEEEE, per germline. Trimming cost V 1 base and J 2 bases, with 10 bases left between them.

About this clone: This sample includes further DNA sequences coding for the same CDR3. The V and J genes are TRBV6-4 and TRBJ2-6, with D maybe TRBD2 (7 bases). In germline, CDR1 is MRHNA, CDR2 SNTAGT. Trimming took off 3 bases at V and 0 bases at J, with 12 bases between the two ends. The CDR3 runs to 17 residues. CDR3 nucleotide sequence: TGTGCCAGCAGTGAAGGGGGGGTGAGCTCTGGGGCCAACGTCCTGACTTTC. As protein: CASSEGGVSSGANVLTF.

The chain is built from TRBV28 and TRBJ2-7; TRBD1 agrees at 8 bases. The junction had 5 bases not matched to a gene; V was cut back by 4 bases and J by 3 bases. The germline CDR1 and CDR2 sequences are MDHEN and SYDVKM. This CDR3 is 14 amino acids long. Here the CDR3 DNA reads TGTGCCAGCAGTTCTTCAGGGGGCGACTACGAGCAGTACTTC. This translates into CASSSSGGDYEQYF.

This clone was observed a handful of times. The chain is built from TRBV28 and TRBJ2-7; D gene unclear. This CDR3 has 12 residues. CDR1 MDHEN and CDR2 SYDVKM come from the germline V gene. V gave up 6 bases and J gave up 1 base, with 7 bases separating them. The CDR3 sequence is CASRAVSYEQYF. CDR3 DNA: TGTGCCAGCAGGGCAGTTTCCTACGAGCAGTACTTC.

This clone was recorded once. V gene TRBV7-9 combines with J gene TRBJ1-1; 7 positions agree with TRBD1. Trimming removed 4 bases from V and 4 bases from J; junction bases left unmatched: 12. This CDR3 region has 16 residues. CDR1 and CDR2 from the germline V gene are SEHNR and FQNEAQ (reference sequence). This CDR3 is CASSSRGGVLSTEAFF. CDR3 bases: TGTGCCAGCAGCTCCCGAGGGGGCGTTTTGAGCACTGAAGCTTTCTTT.

This chain uses TRBV14 with TRBJ1-6; TRBD1 aligns across 7 bases. The length of the CDR3 is 14 residues. After removal of 4 bases from V and 9 bases from J, the junction contained 6 bases not matched to a gene. The germline gives CDR1 SGHDN, CDR2 FVKESK. The CDR3 loop reads CASSLWDSLSPLHF. The CDR3 DNA is TGTGCCAGCAGCCTGTGGGACAGCCTTTCACCCCTCCACTTT.

This sequence joins TRBV7-2 and TRBJ2-1; 8 positions agree with TRBD2. The CDR3 runs to 14 residues. Germline CDR1 reads SGHTA; CDR2 reads FQGNSA. V shed 5 bases and J 8 bases; nucleotides not matched to a gene: 8. This CDR3 reads CASSELAVIDEQFF. The DNA for the CDR3 is TGTGCCAGCAGCGAACTAGCGGTAATCGATGAGCAGTTCTTC.

This clone is a singleton in its sample. The chain's CDR3 is CAISEGGGRARNTGELFF. CDR3 sequence (DNA): TGTGCCATCAGTGAGGGTGGCGGGAGGGCCAGGAACACCGGGGAGCTGTTTTTT. The rearrangement links TRBV10-3 to TRBJ2-2; 9 nucleotides match TRBD2. The length of the CDR3 is 18 residues. The V gene end was trimmed by 2 bases and the J gene end by 1 base; junction bases not matched to a gene: 8. Per the germline V gene, CDR1 is ENHRY and CDR2 is SYGVKD.

The chain joins TRBV12-5 to TRBJ2-1; possible D gene TRBD1, 6 bases. Deletions cut 0 bases from V and 5 bases from J, with 11 bases between. The CDR3 loop spans 15 amino acids. Germline-derived CDR1 and CDR2 are LGHNT and FRNRAP. The DNA for the CDR3 is TGTGCTAGTGGTTTGGTCCAGGGGATCAACAATGAGCAGTTCTTC. It encodes CASGLVQGINNEQFF.

The V and J genes are TRBV5-1 and TRBJ2-1, with TRBD2 matching over 11 bases. Germline CDR1 reads SGHRS; CDR2 reads YFSETQ. The V gene end was trimmed by 4 bases and the J gene end by 8 bases; junction bases not matched to a gene: 11. The CDR3 is 16 residues long. The CDR3 loop is CASSVGTSGVYYEQFF. DNA of the CDR3: TGCGCCAGCAGCGTCGGGACTAGCGGAGTGTATTATGAGCAGTTCTTC.